This paragraph reports one T cell receptor beta chain. Its specificity is not known. At the deep level, the assay was run. Clones were sequenced by immunoSEQ multiplex PCR, and TCRdb holds only the in-frame ones, with some missing. The sample lists approximately 1,500,000 clones, around 97% occurring once. Every donor was a Caucasian adult from Nashville, Tennessee. CDR1 and CDR2 (germline): SGHNT, YYREEE (reference sequence). V lost 4 bases to trimming and J lost 0 bases, with 14 bases between them. The CDR3 loop spans 16 amino acids. The data derive from a study of shared clonotypes between healthy human individuals. Study outcomes and limitations: Across subsets, estimated richness was generally greater for naive than for memory populations.

The source is a man between 25 and 39 years old in good health. The sequencing input was naive CD4+ T cells sorted from blood. As to subset: CD45RA+ positively selected. The chain recombines TRBV5-4 with TRBJ2-1; TRBD1 might be the D (5 bases). The CDR3 nucleotides are TGTGCCAGCAGCCCGGGCCTGACAGCCTCCTACAATGAGCAGTTCTTC. Protein product: CASSPGLTASYNEQFF.